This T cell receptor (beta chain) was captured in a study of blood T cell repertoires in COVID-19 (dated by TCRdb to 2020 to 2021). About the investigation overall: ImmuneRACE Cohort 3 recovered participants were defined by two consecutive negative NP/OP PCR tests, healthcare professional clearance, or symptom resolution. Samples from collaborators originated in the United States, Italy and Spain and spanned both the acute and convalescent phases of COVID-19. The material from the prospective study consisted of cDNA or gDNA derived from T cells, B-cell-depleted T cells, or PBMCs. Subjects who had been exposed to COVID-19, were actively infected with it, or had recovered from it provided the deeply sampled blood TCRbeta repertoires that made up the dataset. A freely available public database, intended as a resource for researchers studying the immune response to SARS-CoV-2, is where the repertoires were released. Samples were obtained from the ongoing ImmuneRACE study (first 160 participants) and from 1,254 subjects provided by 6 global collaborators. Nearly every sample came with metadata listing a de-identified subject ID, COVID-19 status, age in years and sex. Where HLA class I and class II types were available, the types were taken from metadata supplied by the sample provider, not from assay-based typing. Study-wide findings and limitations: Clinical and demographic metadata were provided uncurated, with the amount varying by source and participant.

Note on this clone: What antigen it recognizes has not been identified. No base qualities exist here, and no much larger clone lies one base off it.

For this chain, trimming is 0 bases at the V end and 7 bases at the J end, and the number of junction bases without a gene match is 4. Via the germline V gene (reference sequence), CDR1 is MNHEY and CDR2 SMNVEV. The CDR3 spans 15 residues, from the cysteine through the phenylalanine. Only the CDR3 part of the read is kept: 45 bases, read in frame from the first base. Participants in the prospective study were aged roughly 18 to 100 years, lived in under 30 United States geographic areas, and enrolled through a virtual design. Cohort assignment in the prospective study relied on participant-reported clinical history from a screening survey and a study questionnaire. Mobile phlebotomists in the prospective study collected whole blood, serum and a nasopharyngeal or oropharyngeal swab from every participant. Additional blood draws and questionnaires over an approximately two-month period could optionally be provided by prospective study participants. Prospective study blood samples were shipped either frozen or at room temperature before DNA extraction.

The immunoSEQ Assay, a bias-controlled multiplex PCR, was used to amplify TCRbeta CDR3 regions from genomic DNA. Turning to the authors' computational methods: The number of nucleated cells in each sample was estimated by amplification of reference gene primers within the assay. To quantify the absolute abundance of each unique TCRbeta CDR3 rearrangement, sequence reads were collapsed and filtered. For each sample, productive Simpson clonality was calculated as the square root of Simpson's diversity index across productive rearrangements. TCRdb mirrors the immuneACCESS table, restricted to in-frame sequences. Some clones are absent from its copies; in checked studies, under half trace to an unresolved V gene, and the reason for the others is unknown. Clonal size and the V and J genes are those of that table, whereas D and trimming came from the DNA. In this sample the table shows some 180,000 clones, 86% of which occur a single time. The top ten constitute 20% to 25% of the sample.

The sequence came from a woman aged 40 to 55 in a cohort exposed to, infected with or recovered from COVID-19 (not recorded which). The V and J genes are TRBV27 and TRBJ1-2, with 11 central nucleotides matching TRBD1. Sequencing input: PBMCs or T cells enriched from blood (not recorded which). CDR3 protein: CASSLSGQGAGGYTF. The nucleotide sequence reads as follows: TGTGCCAGCAGTTTATCCGGACAGGGGGCCGGTGGCTACACCTTC.